The present TCR beta chain was sequenced within a study of blood T cells in healthy people across ages. This clonotype was counted only a few times. Its target is not known. Broader study findings: The percentage of naive T cells correlated strongly with TCR beta diversity.

Primed by a sample-barcoded 5' primer and a J-beta primer mix, a second PCR proceeded for 7 to 11 cycles. Template switching added a 12-random-nucleotide identifier to every cDNA molecule. TCRdb redid the calling of the 5' RACE reads with MiXCR, one entry per CDR3 protein. The table has around 1,900,000 distinct CDR3 sequences, approximately 40% seen once. V lost 3 bases and J lost 6, with 12 bases in between. The CDR3 runs to 14 residues. Germline loops: CDR1 SGHTA, CDR2 FQGNSA. This receptor was identified in a human donor in good health. The chain has TRBV7-2 and TRBJ1-5; D is unclear. The sequencing input was blood. CDR3 nucleotide sequence: TGTGCCAGCAGCTTCCGAATGGTGGGTCAGCCCCAGCATTTT. Translating it yields CASSFRMVGQPQHF.